The rows below give T cell receptor beta chains drawn from one sample of a study of PD-L1 blockade in urothelial cancer. Sequencing was performed with immunoSEQ multiplex PCR; in TCRdb, only in-frame clones are kept and a portion is missing. The sample carries over 50,000 clones, roughly 84% recorded once. Source: PBMCs, taken around atezolizumab (anti-PD-L1) treatment. These receptors originate from a man over 45 with urothelial cancer. Both conserved end residues are trimmed from each CDR3.

>TRBV1
TSSQGYGRTGDKWIFYTEAF
>TRBV6-1
ASSVRETQY
>TRBV6-1
ASSHLGGATEAF
>TRBV5-8
ASSSGTGYVDEQF
>TRBV19
ASSTSVQGSSGANVLT
>TRBV5-4
ASSIRAGSTDTQY
>TRBV28
ASSTGSGGYT
>TRBV30
AWRHSGYTEAF
>TRBV18
ASSPGSGETQY
>TRBV9
ASTPGTGVTNYGYT
>TRBV7-6
ASSFSSGPNEQF
>TRBV5-1
ASSRSGTTNEQF
>TRBV28
AATTGRGGYT
>TRBV6-6
ASSLGLAEEDTQY
>TRBV15
ATSRDQLANEQF
>TRBV27
ASRGQGSSTDTQY
>TRBV18
ASSPRGTLGDSPLH
>TRBV2
ATKGAYGEKLF
>TRBV30
ASLRDTGTEAF
>TRBV28
ASRPESGSSYNEQF
>TRBV5-1
ASSFGAGGAYGYT
>TRBV28
ASSRPGTSGSGEQY
>TRBV10-2
ASSESVGVGQETQY
>TRBV6-5
ASRMMKREKLF
>TRBV7-9
ASSLLRETQY
>TRBV7-9
ASSHGGVNGPEAF
>TRBV5-6
ASSFRAGGPGKQF
>TRBV28
ASSFAVTEAF
>TRBV5-4
ASSSFTGGGGYT
>TRBV4-1
ASSQDGYSSSGNTIY
>TRBV5-1
ASSAGVGETQY
>TRBV7-9
AITGPGETQY
>TRBV15
ATSTSWRQNVYEQY
>TRBV7-8
ASSQGHFKETQY
>TRBV2
ASSRDSSSGNTIY
>TRBV15
ATAGGPLGEQF
>TRBV19
ASRAGGWETQY
>TRBV9
ASSQTGTILNTEAF
>TRBV6-5
ASSYSRGNTEAF
>TRBV19
ASSLSGSYEQY
>TRBV27
ASRKHYIGGYEQY
>TRBV9
ASSFGRGYSGNTIY
>TRBV28
ASSLWEDRTSNQPQH
>TRBV19
ASTRGQAYNEQF
>TRBV30
AWSPGSYEQY
>TRBV4-2
ASSRVGRDSQETQY
>TRBV19
ASGTAAYEQY
>TRBV6-1
ASREQGSYGYT
>TRBV5-4
ASSSVGAEFYNEQF
>TRBV18
ASSRTSGRGTDTQY
>TRBV15
ATSDNPSTDTQY
>TRBV19
ASSASLGQGNQPQH
>TRBV5-6
ASSLRGNTGELF
>TRBV11-2
ASSLEASGSYEQY
>TRBV7-3
ASSPGTSGREEQF
>TRBV7-9
ASGTSGGAGSPLH
>TRBV7-9
ASSLRTSGRATNLGEQF
>TRBV21-1
ASSKGVGGNSPLH
>TRBV7-8
ASSLGRPAGGNQPQH
>TRBV19
ASSTRTGVPGANVLT